A single sample gave rise to the 29 T cell receptor beta chains below, sequenced in a study of neurological immune-mediated disorders. TCRdb ran MiXCR on the 5' RACE reads and lists one entry per CDR3 protein. The sample holds 95,000 to 150,000 distinct CDR3 sequences; around 3% are singletons and the top ten take 1.3%. Material for sequencing was PBMCs. Receptors were obtained from a woman between 25 and 40 years old with multiple sclerosis.

The CDR3 nucleotides are TGTGCCAGCAGCTTAGCCCAAGGCAATGAGCAGTTCTTC. Amino acids: CASSLAQGNEQFF. The gene calls are TRBV7-2 and TRBJ2-1, with D unclear. The germline CDR1 and CDR2 sequences are SGHTA and FQGNSA. The germline V and J ends were trimmed by 0 bases and 6 bases, with 6 bases remaining between them. The CDR3 totals 13 residues.

This clonotype occurred many times. One end of the junction is discordant with germline, which a read error may explain. The chain has TRBV20-1 and TRBJ1-2, with 7 bases lining up with TRBD1. The CDR3 has 13 residues. CDR1 DFQATT and CDR2 SNEGSKA come from the germline V gene (reference sequence). The CDR3 DNA reads TGCAGTGCTTGGACAGGAAGTCGCACCCAGCCGGTTTTC. As protein: CSAWTGSRTQPVF.

V gene TRBV20-1 combines with J gene TRBJ2-1; D not resolved. CDR1 is DFQATT and CDR2 is SNEGSKA in the germline V gene (reference sequence). The CDR3 loop spans 15 amino acids. The V end lost 6 bases, the J end lost 8 bases, and 23 bases lay between the germline ends. CDR3 coding DNA: TGCAGTGCCCCCCCGTCGAGGAGCCCCCGCTATGAGCAGTTCTTC. This codes for CSAPPSRSPRYEQFF.

This clonotype was picked up many times. The J gene is TRBJ1-1, the V gene TRBV5-1; a possible D gene is TRBD1 (5 bases). This CDR3 has 16 residues. The V gene lost 0 bases and the J gene lost 0 bases, with 12 bases spanning the gap. Germline V gene sequence: CDR1 SGHRS, CDR2 YFSETQ. CDR3 in amino acids: CASSLDGTHLNTEAFF. The CDR3 DNA follows: TGCGCCAGCAGCTTGGACGGGACTCACTTGAACACTGAAGCTTTCTTT. Filled out from reference TRBV5-1 and TRBJ1-1, the complete variable domain reads KAGVTQTPRYLIKTRGQQVTLSCSPISGHRSVSWYQQTPGQGLQFLFEYFSETQRNKGNFPGRFSGRQFSNSRSEMNVSTLELGDSALYLCASSLDGTHLNTEAFFGQGTRLTVV.

This clonotype was recorded a few times. J is TRBJ2-7 and V is TRBV5-6; the D call may be TRBD1 or TRBD2 (5 bases each). Looked up from germline, CDR1 is SGHDT and CDR2 is YYEEEE. The CDR3 has 15 amino acids. Trimming took off 2 bases at V and 1 base at J, with 13 bases between the two ends. The CDR3 region is CASSFGDRKSYEQYF. The CDR3 bases are TGTGCCAGCAGCTTCGGGGACCGAAAATCCTACGAGCAGTACTTC. Full variable domain (rest looked up from reference TRBV5-6 and TRBJ2-7): DAGVTQSPTHLIKTRGQQVTLRCSPKSGHDTVSWYQQALGQGPQFIFQYYEEEERQRGNFPDRFSGHQFPNYSSELNVNALLLGDSALYLCASSFGDRKSYEQYFGPGTRLTVT.

In its sample, this clonotype was seen many times. This rearrangement joins TRBV6-6 to TRBJ1-1; D unclear. CDR1 is MNHNY and CDR2 is SVGAGI in the germline V gene (reference sequence). Trimming took off 2 bases at V and 11 bases at J, with 9 bases between the two ends. CDR3 length: 11 amino acids. The CDR3 loop is CASSYGNEAFF. The CDR3 DNA reads as TGTGCCAGCAGTTACGGTAACGAGGCTTTCTTT.

As to this clonotype: The CDR3 ends on some other residue instead of the conserved phenylalanine or tryptophan, so this is likely a read error. V and J are TRBV12-3 or TRBV12-4 and TRBJ1-6; TRBD1 is a possible D gene (6 bases). The CDR3 consists of 16 residues. Here the CDR3 DNA reads TGTGCAAGCAGAACCCGGGGGGGCGCCGATAATTCACCCCTCCACATT. This encodes CASRTRGGADNSPLHI.

This clonotype was seen repeatedly, ten times or more. The chain employs TRBV6-5 and TRBJ1-1, with unresolved D. CDR1 and CDR2 (germline): MNHEY, SVGAGI. The CDR3 totals 12 residues. Deletions cut 2 bases from V and 5 bases from J, with 6 bases between. Here the CDR3 DNA reads TGTGCCAGCAGTTACAGACAAACTGAAGCTTTCTTT. It codes for CASSYRQTEAFF.

There are many counts of this clonotype. The chain recombines TRBV6-5 with TRBJ2-3; 12 positions agree with TRBD2. CDR3 length equals 16 residues. Germline V gene lookup returns CDR1 MNHEY and CDR2 SVGAGI. Unmatched junction bases numbered 5, after V lost 5 bases and J lost 2 bases. CDR3: CASSNLAGGDTDTQYF. DNA for the CDR3: TGTGCCAGCAGTAACCTAGCGGGAGGGGACACAGATACGCAGTATTTT.

This clonotype was recorded at least ten times. The chain employs TRBV5-4 and TRBJ1-1, with D possibly being TRBD1 (6 bases). Trimming shortened V by 2 bases and J by 8 bases, and 19 bases separated the two germline ends. This CDR3 comprises 15 residues. Germline CDR1 and CDR2: SGHNT and YYREEE (reference sequence). In nucleotides, the CDR3 is TGTGCCAGCAGCTTACCATTCGGGGGCAGCCCAGAAGCTTTCTTT. Translation gives CASSLPFGGSPEAFF. Using reference TRBV5-4 and TRBJ1-1 for the parts outside the CDR3, the full variable domain is ETGVTQSPTHLIKTRGQQVTLRCSSQSGHNTVSWYQQALGQGPQFIFQYYREEENGRGNFPPRFSGLQFPNYSSELNVNALELDDSALYLCASSLPFGGSPEAFFGQGTRLTVV.

J is TRBJ1-5 and V is TRBV7-8; maybe TRBD1 (6 bases). Germline values: CDR1 SGHVS, CDR2 FQNEAQ. The ends were cut back, 1 base at V and 5 bases at J, with 12 bases in the middle. The CDR3 has 15 amino acids. The CDR3 region is CASSLDTGFDQPQHF. In DNA, the CDR3 is TGTGCCAGCAGCTTAGATACAGGGTTCGATCAGCCCCAGCATTTT.

This clonotype appeared many times. The chain has TRBV27 and TRBJ1-2; 7 nucleotides align to TRBD1. Germline values: CDR1 MNHEY, CDR2 SMNVEV (reference sequence). The CDR3 loop spans 13 amino acids. V was clipped by 5 bases and J by 5 bases; unmatched bases: 5. The CDR3 protein is CASSTGVEYGYTF. In DNA, the CDR3 is TGTGCCAGCAGTACAGGGGTTGAATATGGCTACACCTTC.

This clonotype was detected ten times or more. V usage is TRBV20-1 and J usage is TRBJ2-2; tentative D call: TRBD2 (6 bases). V lost 2 bases to trimming and J lost 7 bases, with 20 bases between them. Germline V gene lookup returns CDR1 DFQATT and CDR2 SNEGSKA (reference sequence). This CDR3 is 16 amino acids long. CDR3 bases: TGCAGTGCTAGATCACCCGGGACTGGAGACGTCGGGGAGCTGTTTTTT. Residues: CSARSPGTGDVGELFF.

This clonotype came up many times. V usage is TRBV4-3 and J usage is TRBJ2-1; 8 positions match TRBD1. CDR3 length equals 15 residues. The trim removed 7 bases at V and 5 bases at J, leaving 10 bases unmatched. The germline CDR1 and CDR2 sequences are LGHNA and YSLEER. CDR3 residues: CASTPDRAVNNEQFF. CDR3 nucleotide sequence: TGCGCCAGCACCCCGGACAGGGCTGTAAACAATGAGCAGTTCTTC.

Ten or more counts support this clonotype. This rearrangement joins TRBV12-3 or TRBV12-4 to TRBJ1-1; no definite D call. The CDR3 sequence is 14 residues long. Trimming shortened V by 9 bases and J by 1 base, and 15 bases separated the two germline ends. The CDR3 DNA sequence: TGTGCCAGTGGCATGTCTCGGGCGAACACTGAAGCTTTCTTT. Protein sequence: CASGMSRANTEAFF.

This clonotype was detected many times. The CDR3 is CASSSDALNTEAFF. DNA of the CDR3: TGTGCCAGCAGCTCGGACGCCTTGAACACTGAAGCTTTCTTT. This chain links TRBV5-6 with TRBJ1-1, with D unclear. The CDR3 runs to 14 residues. Germline CDR1 reads SGHDT; CDR2 reads YYEEEE. Trimming left V 3 bases short and J 0 bases short, with 9 bases between.

This clonotype was observed at least ten times. V and J are TRBV9 and TRBJ1-2, with D perhaps matching TRBD1 (5 bases). The length of the CDR3 is 13 residues. Germline CDR1 SGDLS, CDR2 YYNGEE. V lost 0 bases and J lost 8, with 11 bases in between. This CDR3 reads CASSVVSGNGYTF. The CDR3 DNA reads TGTGCCAGCAGCGTAGTGTCAGGGAACGGCTACACCTTC.

This clonotype showed up many times. The chain has TRBV6-2 or TRBV6-3 and TRBJ2-7; 7 bases are shared with TRBD1. CDR1 and CDR2 (germline): MNHEY, SVGEGT. V lost 6 bases to trimming and J lost 3 bases; unmatched junction nucleotides: 14. The CDR3 consists of 16 residues. The CDR3 DNA reads as TGTGCCAGCAGACCGTCGGGCAGGGGGAGCAACTACGAGCAGTACTTC. It translates to CASRPSGRGSNYEQYF.

This clonotype was detected only a few times. This sequence joins TRBV5-1 and TRBJ2-3, with 11 bases identical to TRBD2. Looked up from germline, CDR1 is SGHRS and CDR2 is YFSETQ. After removal of 4 bases from V and 0 bases from J, the junction contained 4 bases not matched to a gene. The CDR3 totals 16 residues. In DNA, the CDR3 is TGCGCCAGCAGCGAGATAGCGGGGGGGAGCACAGATACGCAGTATTTT. This gives the protein CASSEIAGGSTDTQYF.

This clonotype was recorded many times. This chain joins TRBV12-3 or TRBV12-4 and TRBJ1-2; D is unclear. With 0 bases removed from V and 5 bases from J, the gap between germline ends came to 7 bases. The CDR3 is 13 residues long. Here the CDR3 DNA reads TGTGCCAGCAGTTTAGCGCCCTCGTATGGCTACACCTTC. Protein product: CASSLAPSYGYTF.

This clonotype was counted ten times or more. The chain recombines TRBV12-3 or TRBV12-4 with TRBJ1-5; a weak D match, TRBD1 (6 bases). Trimming left V 6 bases short and J 7 bases short, with 13 bases between. The CDR3 totals 13 residues. Here the CDR3 DNA reads TGTGCCAGCAGAGAAGGGGGGGGCCAGCCCCAGCATTTT. Residues: CASREGGGQPQHF.

In its sample, this clonotype was seen many times. The chain combines TRBV6-1 with TRBJ2-7; TRBD2 is a possible D gene (6 bases). From germline, CDR1 is MNHNS and CDR2 SASEGT. V was pared by 6 bases and J by 3 bases, with 6 bases between. The CDR3 is 11 residues long. CDR3 loop: CASRDYYEQYF. CDR3 in DNA: TGTGCCAGCAGGGACTACTACGAGCAGTACTTC.

The table lists this clonotype with a few counts. The J gene is TRBJ1-1, the V gene TRBV19, with 7 bases aligning to TRBD1. Germline V gene sequence: CDR1 LNHDA, CDR2 SQIVND (reference sequence). V dropped 6 bases and J dropped 3; count of bases not matched to a gene: 4. The length of the CDR3 is 13 residues. CDR3 bases: TGTGCCAGTAGCTTGAGGGGGCACACTGAAGCTTTCTTT. Translation: CASSLRGHTEAFF.

In this sample, this clonotype turned up a few times. The chain combines TRBV5-1 with TRBJ2-7; 9 nucleotides agree with TRBD2. The CDR3 is made up of 14 amino acids. Germline CDR1 is SGHRS and CDR2 is YFSETQ. J lost 1 base, V lost 4 bases, and 3 bases had no gene match. CDR3 protein: CASSPGLASYEQYF. CDR3 bases: TGCGCCAGCAGCCCAGGACTAGCGTCCTACGAGCAGTACTTC.

At least ten counts were recorded for this clonotype. The chain uses TRBV20-1 and TRBJ2-4; D is unresolved. The CDR3 has 13 amino acids. Trimming shortened V by 3 bases and J by 2 bases, and 8 bases separated the two germline ends. The germline gives CDR1 DFQATT, CDR2 SNEGSKA (reference sequence). CDR3 nucleotides: TGCAGTGCTAGGATCGCTACCAAAAACATTCAGTACTTC. Protein product: CSARIATKNIQYF.

Ten or more counts support this clonotype. V and J are TRBV12-3 or TRBV12-4 and TRBJ2-5; weak D call: TRBD2 (6 bases). The CDR3 loop spans 13 amino acids. V was shortened by 5 bases and J by 7 bases, with 14 bases between the two germline ends. As DNA, the CDR3 is TGTGCCAGCAGTCTAAACCTCGGGGGGACCCAGTACTTC. This translates into CASSLNLGGTQYF.

This clonotype was counted many times. CDR3 DNA: TGTGCCAGCAGCTTAACAGGGAGCGTCAATGAGCAGTTCTTC. Translated, it gives CASSLTGSVNEQFF. This chain connects TRBV7-9 to TRBJ2-1; maybe TRBD1 (6 bases). The CDR3 consists of 14 residues. Germline V gene sequence: CDR1 SEHNR, CDR2 FQNEAQ (reference sequence). V was clipped by 2 bases and J by 6 bases, with 11 bases between them.

This clonotype was detected many times. The rearrangement links TRBV3-1 to TRBJ1-1; D remains ambiguous. CDR3 length: 15 amino acids. Germline CDR1 reads LGHDT; CDR2 reads YNNKEL (reference sequence). V was clipped by 0 bases and J by 0 bases, with 8 bases between them. CDR3 sequence: CASSQDPGVNTEAFF. CDR3 in DNA: TGTGCCAGCAGCCAAGATCCAGGAGTGAACACTGAAGCTTTCTTT.

There are many counts of this clonotype. The J gene is TRBJ1-1, the V gene TRBV7-6; D gene ambiguous. CDR1 is SGHVS and CDR2 is FNYEAQ in the germline V gene. Trimming cost V 5 bases and J 4 bases, with 11 bases left between them. This CDR3 spans 13 amino acids. The CDR3 sequence is CASSLQTGTEAFF. CDR3 DNA sequence: TGTGCCAGCAGCCTCCAGACGGGCACTGAAGCTTTCTTT.